This T cell receptor (beta chain) was sequenced in a study of CD8 T cells in ankylosing spondylitis. V was trimmed by 2 bases and J by 1 base, leaving 5 bases between them. This CDR3 contains 13 residues. Germline V gene sequence: CDR1 SGDLS, CDR2 YYNGEE. In its sample, this clonotype was seen many times. TCRdb fed the 5' RACE reads into MiXCR, producing one record per CDR3 protein. The data contain roughly 130,000 distinct CDR3 sequences, 7% to 10% of them singletons. V usage is TRBV9 and J usage is TRBJ2-3; unclear D gene. The sequencing input was synovial fluid, either unsorted or a sorted T cell fraction (not recorded which). The clonotype originates from a male donor with ankylosing spondylitis. The DNA of the CDR3 is TGTGCCAGCAGCGTCTTAGGCACAGATACGCAGTATTTT. Translated, it gives CASSVLGTDTQYF.